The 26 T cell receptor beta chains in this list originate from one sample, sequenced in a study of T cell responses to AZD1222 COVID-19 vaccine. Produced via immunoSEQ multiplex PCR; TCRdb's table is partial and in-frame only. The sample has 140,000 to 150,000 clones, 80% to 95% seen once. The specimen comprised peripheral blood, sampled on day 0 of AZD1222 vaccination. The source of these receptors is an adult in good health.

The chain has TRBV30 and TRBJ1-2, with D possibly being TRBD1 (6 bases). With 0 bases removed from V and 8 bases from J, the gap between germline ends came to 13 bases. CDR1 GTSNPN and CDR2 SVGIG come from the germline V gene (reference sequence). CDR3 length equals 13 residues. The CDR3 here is CAWSVNGQTGYTF. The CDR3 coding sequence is TGTGCCTGGAGTGTAAACGGACAGACCGGCTACACCTTC.

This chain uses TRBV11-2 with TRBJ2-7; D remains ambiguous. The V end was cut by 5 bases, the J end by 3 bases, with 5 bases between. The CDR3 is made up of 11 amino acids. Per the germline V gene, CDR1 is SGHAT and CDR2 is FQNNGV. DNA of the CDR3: TGTGCCAGCAGCGTGAGCTACGAGCAGTACTTC. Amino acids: CASSVSYEQYF.

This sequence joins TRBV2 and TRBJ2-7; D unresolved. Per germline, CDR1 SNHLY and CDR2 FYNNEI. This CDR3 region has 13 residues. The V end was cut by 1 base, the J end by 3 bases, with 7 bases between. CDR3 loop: CASSEGLRYEQYF. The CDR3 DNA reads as TGTGCCAGCAGTGAAGGCCTACGCTACGAGCAGTACTTC.

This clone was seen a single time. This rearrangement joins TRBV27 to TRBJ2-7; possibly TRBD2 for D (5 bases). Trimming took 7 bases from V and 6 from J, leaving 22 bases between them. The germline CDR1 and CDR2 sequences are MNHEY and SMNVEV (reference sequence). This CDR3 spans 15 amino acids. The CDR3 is CASKSFSRGLGEQYF. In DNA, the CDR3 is TGTGCCAGCAAGTCCTTTAGTCGGGGTTTGGGCGAGCAGTACTTC.

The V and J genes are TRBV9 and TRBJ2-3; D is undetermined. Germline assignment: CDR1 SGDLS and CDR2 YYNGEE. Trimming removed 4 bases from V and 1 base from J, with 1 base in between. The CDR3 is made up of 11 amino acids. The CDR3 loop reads CASSRTDTQYF. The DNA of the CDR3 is TGTGCCAGCAGCCGCACAGATACGCAGTATTTT.

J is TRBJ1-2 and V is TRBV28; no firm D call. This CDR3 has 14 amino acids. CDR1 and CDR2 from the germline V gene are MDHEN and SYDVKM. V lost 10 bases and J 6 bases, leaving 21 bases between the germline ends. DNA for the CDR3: TGTGCCACCTCCGAGGCCTTGAGGTGGAATGGCTACACCTTC. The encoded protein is CATSEALRWNGYTF.

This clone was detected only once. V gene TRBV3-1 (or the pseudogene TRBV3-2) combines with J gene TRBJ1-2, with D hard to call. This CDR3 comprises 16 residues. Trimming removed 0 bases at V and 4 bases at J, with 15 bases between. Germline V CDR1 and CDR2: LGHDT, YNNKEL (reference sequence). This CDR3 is CASSQDAGSRTYGYTF. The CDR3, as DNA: TGTGCCAGCAGCCAAGATGCCGGCAGTAGAACCTATGGCTACACCTTC.

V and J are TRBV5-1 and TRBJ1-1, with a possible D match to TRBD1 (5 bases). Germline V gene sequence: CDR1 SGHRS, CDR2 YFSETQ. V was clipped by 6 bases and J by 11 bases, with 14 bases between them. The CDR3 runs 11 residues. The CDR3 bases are TGCGCCAGCACGGGGGACGGAGAGGCTTTCTTT. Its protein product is CASTGDGEAFF.

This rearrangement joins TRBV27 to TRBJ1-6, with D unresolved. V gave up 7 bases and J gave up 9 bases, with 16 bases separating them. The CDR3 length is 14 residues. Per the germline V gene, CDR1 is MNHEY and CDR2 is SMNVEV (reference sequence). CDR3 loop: CASTSISGVSPLHF. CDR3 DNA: TGTGCCAGCACCTCAATCTCTGGGGTTTCACCCCTCCACTTT.

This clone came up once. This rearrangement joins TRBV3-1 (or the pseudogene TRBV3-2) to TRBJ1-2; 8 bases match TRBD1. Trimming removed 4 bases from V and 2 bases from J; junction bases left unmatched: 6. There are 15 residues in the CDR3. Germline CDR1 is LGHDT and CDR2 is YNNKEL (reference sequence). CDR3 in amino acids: CASSLRTGGNYGYTF. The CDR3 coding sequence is TGTGCCAGCAGCCTTCGAACAGGGGGGAACTATGGCTACACCTTC.

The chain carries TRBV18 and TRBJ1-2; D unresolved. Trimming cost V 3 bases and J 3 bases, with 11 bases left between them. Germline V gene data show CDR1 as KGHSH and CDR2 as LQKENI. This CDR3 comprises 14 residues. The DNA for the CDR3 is TGTGCCAGCTCACCCGATAGGTTTGACTATGGCTACACCTTC. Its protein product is CASSPDRFDYGYTF. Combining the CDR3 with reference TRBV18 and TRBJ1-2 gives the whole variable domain NAGVMQNPRHLVRRRGQEARLRCSPMKGHSHVYWYRQLPEEGLKFMVYLQKENIIDESGMPKERFSAEFPKEGPSILRIQQVVRGDSAAYFCASSPDRFDYGYTFGSGTRLTVV.

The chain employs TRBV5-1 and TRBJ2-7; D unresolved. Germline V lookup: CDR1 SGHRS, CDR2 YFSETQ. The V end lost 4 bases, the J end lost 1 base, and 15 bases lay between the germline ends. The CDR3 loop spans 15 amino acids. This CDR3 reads CASSPLVGYSYEQYF. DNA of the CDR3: TGCGCCAGCAGCCCCCTGGTGGGATATTCCTACGAGCAGTACTTC.

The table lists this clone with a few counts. The CDR3 protein is CASSVGGLASDTQYF. CDR3 DNA sequence: TGTGCCAGCAGCGTAGGGGGACTAGCGTCAGATACGCAGTATTTT. The genes are TRBV9 and TRBJ2-3, with 10 nucleotides matching TRBD2. Germline loops: CDR1 SGDLS, CDR2 YYNGEE. V trimming: 0 bases; J trimming: 4 bases; junction bases outside the gene matches: 2. The CDR3 runs 15 residues. Variable domain in full (rest from reference TRBV9 and TRBJ2-3): DSGVTQTPKHLITATGQRVTLRCSPRSGDLSVYWYQQSLDQGLQFLIQYYNGEERAKGNILERFSAQQFPDLHSELNLSSLELGDSALYFCASSVGGLASDTQYFGPGTRLTVL.

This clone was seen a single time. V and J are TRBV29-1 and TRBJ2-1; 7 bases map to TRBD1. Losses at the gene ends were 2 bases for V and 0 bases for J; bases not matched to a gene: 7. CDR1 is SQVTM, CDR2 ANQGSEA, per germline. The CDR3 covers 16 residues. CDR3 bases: TGCAGCGTTGAAAGGGGGCAAGAGGGCTCCTACAATGAGCAGTTCTTC. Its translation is CSVERGQEGSYNEQFF.

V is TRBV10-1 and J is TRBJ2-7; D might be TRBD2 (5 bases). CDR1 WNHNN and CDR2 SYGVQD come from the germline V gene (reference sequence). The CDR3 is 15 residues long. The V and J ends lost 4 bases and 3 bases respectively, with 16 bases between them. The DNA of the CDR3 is TGCGCCAGCAGTGCGGCTCACCCTCGGGACTACGAGCAGTACTTC. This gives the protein CASSAAHPRDYEQYF.

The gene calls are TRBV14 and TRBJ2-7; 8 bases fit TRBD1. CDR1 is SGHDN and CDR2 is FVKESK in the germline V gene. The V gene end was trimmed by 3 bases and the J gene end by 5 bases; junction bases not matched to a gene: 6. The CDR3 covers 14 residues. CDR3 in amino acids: CASSQLPGGNEQYF. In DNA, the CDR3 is TGTGCCAGCAGCCAGTTACCAGGGGGCAACGAGCAGTACTTC.

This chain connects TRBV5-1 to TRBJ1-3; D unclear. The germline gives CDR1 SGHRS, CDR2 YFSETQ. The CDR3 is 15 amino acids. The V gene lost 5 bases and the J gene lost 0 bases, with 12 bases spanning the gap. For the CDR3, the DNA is TGCGCCAGCAGATGGACGGGGAACTCTGGAAACACCATATATTTT. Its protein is CASRWTGNSGNTIYF. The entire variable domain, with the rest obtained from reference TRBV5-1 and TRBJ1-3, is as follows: KAGVTQTPRYLIKTRGQQVTLSCSPISGHRSVSWYQQTPGQGLQFLFEYFSETQRNKGNFPGRFSGRQFSNSRSEMNVSTLELGDSALYLCASRWTGNSGNTIYFGEGSWLTVV.

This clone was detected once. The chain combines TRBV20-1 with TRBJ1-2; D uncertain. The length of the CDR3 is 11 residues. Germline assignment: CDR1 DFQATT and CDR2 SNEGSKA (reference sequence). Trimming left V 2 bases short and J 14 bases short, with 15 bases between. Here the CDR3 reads CSARYGPARTF. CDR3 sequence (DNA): TGCAGTGCTAGATACGGACCGGCTAGAACCTTC.

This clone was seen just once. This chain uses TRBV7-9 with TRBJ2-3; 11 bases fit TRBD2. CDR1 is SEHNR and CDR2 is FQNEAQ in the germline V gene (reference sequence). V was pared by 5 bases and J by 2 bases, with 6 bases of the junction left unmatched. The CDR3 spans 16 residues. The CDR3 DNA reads TGTGCCAGCAGCCTTAGTAGCGGGAGGGCCACAGATACGCAGTATTTT. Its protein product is CASSLSSGRATDTQYF. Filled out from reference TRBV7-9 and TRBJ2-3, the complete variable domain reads DTGVSQNPRHKITKRGQNVTFRCDPISEHNRLYWYRQTLGQGPEFLTYFQNEAQLEKSRLLSDRFSAERPKGSFSTLEIQRTEQGDSAMYLCASSLSSGRATDTQYFGPGTRLTVL.

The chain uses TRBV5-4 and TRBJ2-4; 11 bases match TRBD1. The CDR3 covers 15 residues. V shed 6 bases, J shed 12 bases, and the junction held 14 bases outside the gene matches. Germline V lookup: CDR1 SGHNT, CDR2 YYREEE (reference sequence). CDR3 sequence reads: CASNTGGTGGAPQYF. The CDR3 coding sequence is TGTGCCAGCAACACAGGAGGGACAGGGGGTGCGCCTCAGTACTTC.

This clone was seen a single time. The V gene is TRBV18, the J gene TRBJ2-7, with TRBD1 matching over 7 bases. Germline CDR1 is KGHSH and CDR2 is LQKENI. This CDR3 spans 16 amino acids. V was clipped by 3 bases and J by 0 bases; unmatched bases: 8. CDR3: CASSPLPGTDSYEQYF. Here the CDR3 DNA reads TGTGCCAGCTCACCTCTTCCTGGGACAGACTCCTACGAGCAGTACTTC.

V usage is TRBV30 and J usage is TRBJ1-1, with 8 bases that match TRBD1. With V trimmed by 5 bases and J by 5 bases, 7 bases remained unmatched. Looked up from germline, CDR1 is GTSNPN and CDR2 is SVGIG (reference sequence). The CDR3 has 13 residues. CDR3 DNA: TGTGCCTGGGGACAGGGTGAGAGGACTGAAGCTTTCTTT. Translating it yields CAWGQGERTEAFF.

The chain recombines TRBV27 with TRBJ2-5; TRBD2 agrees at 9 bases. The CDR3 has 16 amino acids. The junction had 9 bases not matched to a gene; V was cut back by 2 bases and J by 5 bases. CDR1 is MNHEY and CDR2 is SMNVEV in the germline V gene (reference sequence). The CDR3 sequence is CASSLVSASGTETQYF. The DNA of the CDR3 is TGTGCCAGCAGTTTAGTATCGGCTAGCGGGACGGAGACCCAGTACTTC.

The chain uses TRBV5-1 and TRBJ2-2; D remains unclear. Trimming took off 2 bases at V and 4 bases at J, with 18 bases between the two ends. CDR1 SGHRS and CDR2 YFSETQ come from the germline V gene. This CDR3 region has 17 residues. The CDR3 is CASSFPARMPTTGELFF. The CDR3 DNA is TGCGCCAGCAGCTTCCCTGCCAGAATGCCCACCACCGGGGAGCTGTTTTTT.

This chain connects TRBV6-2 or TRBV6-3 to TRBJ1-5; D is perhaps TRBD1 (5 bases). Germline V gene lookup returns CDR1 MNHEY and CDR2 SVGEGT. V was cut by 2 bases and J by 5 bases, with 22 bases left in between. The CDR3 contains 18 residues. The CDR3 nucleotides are TGTGCCAGCAGTTACCTCCCTCTTGGGAGGGGTGGCGATCAGCCCCAGCATTTT. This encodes CASSYLPLGRGGDQPQHF.

CDR3 protein: CASSPQGSGANVLTF. The CDR3 DNA sequence: TGTGCCAGCAGTCCACAGGGATCTGGGGCCAACGTCCTGACTTTC. V is TRBV27 and J is TRBJ2-6, with D possibly TRBD1 on 6 matching bases. CDR1 and CDR2 (germline): MNHEY, SMNVEV (reference sequence). This CDR3 region has 15 residues. The V end was cut by 5 bases, the J end by 1 base, with 9 bases between.